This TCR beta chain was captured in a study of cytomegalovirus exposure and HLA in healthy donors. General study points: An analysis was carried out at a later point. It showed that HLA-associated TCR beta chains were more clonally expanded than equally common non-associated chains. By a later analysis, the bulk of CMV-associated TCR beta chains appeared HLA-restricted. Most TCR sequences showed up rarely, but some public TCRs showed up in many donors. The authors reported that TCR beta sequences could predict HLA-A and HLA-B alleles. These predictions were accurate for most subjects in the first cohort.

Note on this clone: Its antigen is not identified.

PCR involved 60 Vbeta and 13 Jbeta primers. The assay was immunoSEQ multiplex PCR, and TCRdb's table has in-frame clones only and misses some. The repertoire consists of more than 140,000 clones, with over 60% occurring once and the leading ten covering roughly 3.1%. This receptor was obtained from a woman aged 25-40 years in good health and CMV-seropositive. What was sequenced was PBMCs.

The CDR3 region has the DNA TGTGCCAGCAGCGACCGACTTCTGGGGGGCACTGAAGCTTTCTTT. As protein: CASSDRLLGGTEAFF. The rearrangement uses TRBV11-3 and TRBJ1-1; TRBD1 might be the D (5 bases). V shed 5 bases and J shed 4 bases, with 17 bases lying between them. Germline-derived CDR1 and CDR2 are SGHNT and YENEEA. CDR3 length: 15 amino acids.